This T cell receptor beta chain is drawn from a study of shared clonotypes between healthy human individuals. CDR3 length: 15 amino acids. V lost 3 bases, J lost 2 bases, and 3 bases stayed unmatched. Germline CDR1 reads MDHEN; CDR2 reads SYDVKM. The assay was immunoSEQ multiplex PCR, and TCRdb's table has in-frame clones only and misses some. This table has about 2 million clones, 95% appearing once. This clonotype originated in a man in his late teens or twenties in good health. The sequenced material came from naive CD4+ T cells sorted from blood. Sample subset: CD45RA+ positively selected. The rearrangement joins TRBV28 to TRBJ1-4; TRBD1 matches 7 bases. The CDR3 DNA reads TGTGCCAGCAGTTTCTCGACAGGGACTAATGAAAAACTGTTTTTT. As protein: CASSFSTGTNEKLFF.